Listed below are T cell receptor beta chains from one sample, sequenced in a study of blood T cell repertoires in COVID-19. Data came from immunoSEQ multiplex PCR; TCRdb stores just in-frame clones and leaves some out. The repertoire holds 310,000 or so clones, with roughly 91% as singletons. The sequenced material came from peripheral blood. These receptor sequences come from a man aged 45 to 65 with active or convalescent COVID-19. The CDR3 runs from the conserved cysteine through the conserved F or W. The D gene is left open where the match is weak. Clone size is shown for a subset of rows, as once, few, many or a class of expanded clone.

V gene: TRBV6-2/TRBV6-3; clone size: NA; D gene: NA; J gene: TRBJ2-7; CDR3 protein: CASSYSLLAYEQYF; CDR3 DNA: TGTGCCAGCAGTTACTCGTTGCTAGCGTACGAGCAGTACTTC
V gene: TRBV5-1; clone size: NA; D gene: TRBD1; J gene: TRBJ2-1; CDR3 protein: CASSLRQGKNEQFF; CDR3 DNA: TGCGCCAGCAGCTTGCGACAGGGGAAGAATGAGCAGTTCTTC
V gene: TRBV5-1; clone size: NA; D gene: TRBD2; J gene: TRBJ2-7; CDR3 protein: CASSLETGGNNEQYF; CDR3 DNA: TGCGCCAGCAGCTTGGAAACGGGAGGGAACAACGAGCAGTACTTC
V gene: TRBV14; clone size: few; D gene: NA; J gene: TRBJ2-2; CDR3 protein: CASSPTSFTGELFF; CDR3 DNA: TGTGCCAGCAGCCCGACTAGTTTCACCGGGGAGCTGTTTTTT
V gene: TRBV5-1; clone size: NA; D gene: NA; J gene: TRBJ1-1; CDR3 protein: CASSLASEAFF; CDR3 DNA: TGCGCCAGCAGCTTGGCCTCTGAAGCTTTCTTT
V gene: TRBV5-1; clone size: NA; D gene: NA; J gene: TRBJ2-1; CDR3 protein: CASSLGGGSYNEQFF; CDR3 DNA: TGCGCCAGCAGCTTGGGGGGCGGCTCCTACAATGAGCAGTTCTTC
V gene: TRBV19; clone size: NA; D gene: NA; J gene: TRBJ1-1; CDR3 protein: CASSFTVMNTEAFF; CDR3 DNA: TGTGCCAGTAGTTTTACGGTTATGAACACTGAAGCTTTCTTT
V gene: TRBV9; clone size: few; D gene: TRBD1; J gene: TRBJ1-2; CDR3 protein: CASSDAGGAEGNGYTF; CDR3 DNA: TGTGCCAGCAGCGATGCAGGGGGCGCAGAGGGAAATGGCTACACCTTC
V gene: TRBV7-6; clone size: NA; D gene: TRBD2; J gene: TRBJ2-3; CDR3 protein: CASSLGQAGGYDTQYF; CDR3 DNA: TGTGCCAGCAGCTTAGGACAGGCGGGAGGGTATGATACGCAGTATTTT
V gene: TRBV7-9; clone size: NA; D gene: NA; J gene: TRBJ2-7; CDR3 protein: CASSLGGRGVDEQYF; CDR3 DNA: TGTGCCAGCAGCTTAGGAGGCAGGGGAGTCGACGAGCAGTACTTC
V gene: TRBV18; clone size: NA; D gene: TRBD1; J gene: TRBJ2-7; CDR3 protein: CASSPRTGGGSYEQYF; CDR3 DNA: TGTGCCAGCTCACCCCGGACAGGGGGTGGTTCCTACGAGCAGTACTTC
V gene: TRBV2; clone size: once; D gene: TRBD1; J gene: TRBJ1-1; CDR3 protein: CASRVQGFENTEAFF; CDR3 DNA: TGTGCCAGCAGAGTACAGGGGTTTGAGAACACTGAAGCTTTCTTT
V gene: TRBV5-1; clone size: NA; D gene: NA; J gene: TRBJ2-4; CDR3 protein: CASSLASQGENIQYF; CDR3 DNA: TGCGCCAGCAGCTTGGCCTCACAGGGCGAAAACATTCAGTACTTC
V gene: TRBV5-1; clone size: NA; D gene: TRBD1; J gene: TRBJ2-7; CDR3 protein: CASSDRTGSSYEQYF; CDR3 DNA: TGCGCCAGCAGCGACCGGACAGGGTCTTCCTACGAGCAGTACTTC
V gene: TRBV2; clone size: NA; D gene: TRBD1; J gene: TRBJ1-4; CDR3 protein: CASSEAGTGNEKLFF; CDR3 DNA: TGTGCCAGCAGTGAAGCGGGGACAGGGAATGAAAAACTGTTTTTT
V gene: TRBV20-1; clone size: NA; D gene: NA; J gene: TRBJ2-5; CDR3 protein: CSASPGGRGETQYF; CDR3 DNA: TGCAGTGCTAGTCCCGGGGGGCGAGGGGAGACCCAGTACTTC
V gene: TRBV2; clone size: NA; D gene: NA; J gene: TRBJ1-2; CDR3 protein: CASRAGPYGYTF; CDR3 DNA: TGTGCCAGCAGGGCAGGGCCGTATGGCTACACCTTC
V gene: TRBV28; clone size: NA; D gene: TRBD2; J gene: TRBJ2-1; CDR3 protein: CASKSGGAGEQFF; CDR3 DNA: TGTGCCAGCAAAAGCGGGGGGGCCGGGGAGCAGTTCTTC
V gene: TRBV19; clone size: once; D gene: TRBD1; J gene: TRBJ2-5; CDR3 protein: CASSLNRDRGPQYF; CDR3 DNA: TGTGCCAGTAGTCTAAACCGGGACAGGGGACCCCAGTACTTC
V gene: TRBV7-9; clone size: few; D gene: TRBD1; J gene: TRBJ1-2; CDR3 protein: CASSLSIQGSGYTF; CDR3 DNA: TGTGCCAGCAGCTTATCGATACAGGGGTCTGGCTACACCTTC
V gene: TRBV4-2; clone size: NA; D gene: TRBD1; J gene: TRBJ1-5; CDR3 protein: CASSQDRDNQPQHF; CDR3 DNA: TGTGCCAGCAGCCAGGACAGGGACAATCAGCCCCAGCATTTT
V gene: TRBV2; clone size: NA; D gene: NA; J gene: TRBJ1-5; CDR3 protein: CASKQQDLSNQPQHF; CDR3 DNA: TGTGCCAGCAAACAACAGGACCTTAGCAATCAGCCCCAGCATTTT
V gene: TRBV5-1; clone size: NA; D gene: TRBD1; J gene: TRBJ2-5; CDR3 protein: CASSLDTDRGETQYF; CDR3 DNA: TGCGCCAGCAGCTTGGATACGGACAGGGGAGAGACCCAGTACTTC
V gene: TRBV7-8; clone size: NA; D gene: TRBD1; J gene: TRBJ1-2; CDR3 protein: CASSLATGHMSGYTF; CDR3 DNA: TGTGCCAGCAGCCTTGCGACAGGGCATATGTCTGGCTACACCTTC
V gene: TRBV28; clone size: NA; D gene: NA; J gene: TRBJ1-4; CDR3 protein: CASSLVGLNEKLFF; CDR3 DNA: TGTGCCAGCAGTTTAGTGGGGCTCAATGAAAAACTGTTTTTT
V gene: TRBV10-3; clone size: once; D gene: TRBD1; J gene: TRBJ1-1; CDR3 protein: CAIRTGGNTEAFF; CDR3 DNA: TGTGCCATCCGGACAGGAGGTAACACTGAAGCTTTCTTT